Detailed here is one T cell receptor beta chain. Methods used by the authors: From reference gene primer amplification, estimates of nucleated cell counts were derived. The protocol was immunoSEQ multiplex PCR, while the TCRdb copy is restricted to in-frame clones and leaves out a portion. The D gene and trimming were derived from the DNA, and the V and J assignments and clone size from that table. Of fewer than 400,000 clones listed, about 89% are singletons. The sample belongs to a study of blood T cell repertoires in COVID-19. Study information: Collection of acute and convalescent COVID-19 samples took place in the United States, Italy and Spain.

Participants spanned ages roughly 18 to 95 years and resided in about two dozen US areas. Cohorts were assigned according to the clinical history that participants reported. V dropped 0 bases and J dropped 5; count of bases not matched to a gene: 8. Per germline, CDR1 SGHRS and CDR2 YFSETQ. The CDR3 sequence is 15 residues long. Specimen: PBMCs or T cells enriched from blood (not recorded which). This TCR was recovered from a man aged 55-75 years who had recovered from COVID-19. The chain is built from TRBV5-1 and TRBJ2-7, with 7 nucleotides matching TRBD2. This CDR3 is CASSLGLAVSDEQYF. The CDR3 DNA reads TGCGCCAGCAGCTTGGGGCTAGCGGTATCCGACGAGCAGTACTTC. Variable domain in full (rest from reference TRBV5-1 and TRBJ2-7): KAGVTQTPRYLIKTRGQQVTLSCSPISGHRSVSWYQQTPGQGLQFLFEYFSETQRNKGNFPGRFSGRQFSNSRSEMNVSTLELGDSALYLCASSLGLAVSDEQYFGPGTRLTVT.